These 25 T cell receptor beta chains share one sample of origin, sequenced in a study of shared T cell receptors in the human thymus. Produced via immunoSEQ multiplex PCR; TCRdb's table is partial and in-frame only. The sample records 600,000 or so clones, 70% to 90% being singletons. The same specimen was also included in a second study, on human thymus T cells.

Sequenced sample: thymocytes. Receptors were obtained from a boy younger than two with a congenital heart defect.

The chain links TRBV29-1 to TRBJ1-2; 7 bases are shared with TRBD1. Losses at the gene ends were 3 bases for V and 5 bases for J; bases not matched to a gene: 6. Germline CDR1 SQVTM, CDR2 ANQGSEA. The CDR3 has 13 residues. CDR3 region: CSVDESGGYGYTF. DNA of the CDR3: TGCAGCGTTGACGAATCAGGGGGGTATGGCTACACCTTC.

The chain is built from TRBV11-2 and TRBJ1-1; TRBD1 might be the D (6 bases). The CDR3 totals 15 residues. Trimming stripped 5 bases from V and 4 bases from J, with 17 bases between. Germline V lookup: CDR1 SGHAT, CDR2 FQNNGV. This chain's CDR3 is CASSPQGPSATEAFF. The CDR3 region has the DNA TGTGCCAGCAGCCCACAGGGCCCCAGCGCCACTGAAGCTTTCTTT. The whole variable domain, remainder taken from reference TRBV11-2 and TRBJ1-1, is EAGVAQSPRYKIIEKRQSVAFWCNPISGHATLYWYQQILGQGPKLLIQFQNNGVVDDSQLPKDRFSAERLKGVDSTLKIQPAKLEDSAVYLCASSPQGPSATEAFFGQGTRLTVV.

The chain links TRBV6-5 to TRBJ1-5, with 7 nucleotides matching TRBD1. V trimming: 7 bases; J trimming: 0 bases; junction bases outside the gene matches: 3. The CDR3 is 14 residues long. Germline loops: CDR1 MNHEY, CDR2 SVGAGI. CDR3 amino acids: CASKGAYSNQPQHF. CDR3 sequence (DNA): TGTGCCAGCAAGGGGGCTTATAGCAATCAGCCCCAGCATTTT.

The V call is TRBV27, the J call TRBJ1-4; weak D call: TRBD1 (6 bases). Trimming took off 4 bases at V and 8 bases at J, with 23 bases between the two ends. The germline V gene has CDR1 MNHEY and CDR2 SMNVEV (reference sequence). The CDR3 is made up of 17 amino acids. The CDR3 DNA follows: TGTGCCAGCAGTTACAGGGCCCTCCCCCACAATAGCGAAAAACTGTTTTTT. This translates into CASSYRALPHNSEKLFF. Combining the CDR3 with reference TRBV27 and TRBJ1-4 gives the whole variable domain EAQVTQNPRYLITVTGKKLTVTCSQNMNHEYMSWYRQDPGLGLRQIYYSMNVEVTDKGDVPEGYKVSRKEKRNFPLILESPSPNQTSLYFCASSYRALPHNSEKLFFGSGTQLSVL.

The chain joins TRBV30 to TRBJ1-1; D is ambiguous. V shed 5 bases and J shed 0 bases, with 7 bases lying between them. This CDR3 is 12 amino acids long. From germline, CDR1 is GTSNPN and CDR2 SVGIG (reference sequence). CDR3 region: CAWVFMNTEAFF. The DNA for the CDR3 is TGTGCCTGGGTTTTTATGAACACTGAAGCTTTCTTT.

V usage is TRBV2 and J usage is TRBJ1-1; weak D call: TRBD1 (6 bases). This CDR3 is 16 amino acids long. The germline V gene encodes CDR1 SNHLY and CDR2 FYNNEI. V shed 1 base and J shed 7 bases, with 19 bases lying between them. CDR3 nucleotides: TGTGCCAGCAGTGAAGGTGGCCGGTTAGGGACATATGAAGCTTTCTTT. Its translation: CASSEGGRLGTYEAFF. Supplemented by reference TRBV2 and TRBJ1-1, the full variable domain reads EPEVTQTPSHQVTQMGQEVILRCVPISNHLYFYWYRQILGQKVEFLVSFYNNEISEKSEIFDDQFSVERPDGSNFTLKIRSTKLEDSAMYFCASSEGGRLGTYEAFFGQGTRLTVV.

V and J are TRBV27 and TRBJ1-2, with 12 bases aligning to TRBD1. There are 17 residues in the CDR3. From germline, CDR1 is MNHEY and CDR2 SMNVEV (reference sequence). V lost 6 bases, J lost 0 bases, and 8 bases stayed unmatched. CDR3 protein: CASSPGTGGPANYGYTF. CDR3 in DNA: TGTGCCAGCAGCCCCGGGACAGGGGGCCCAGCTAACTATGGCTACACCTTC.

This clone was detected once. V gene TRBV5-1 combines with J gene TRBJ2-7; TRBD2 might be the D (5 bases). Deletions cut 2 bases from V and 4 bases from J, with 25 bases between. This CDR3 is built from 18 residues. CDR1 and CDR2 (germline): SGHRS, YFSETQ. The chain's CDR3 is CASSFFPLVPGSAYEQYF. The CDR3 DNA is TGCGCCAGCAGCTTTTTCCCACTAGTCCCCGGTTCCGCTTACGAGCAGTACTTC.

V usage is TRBV10-3 and J usage is TRBJ2-7; 10 bases are shared with TRBD2. This CDR3 is 15 amino acids long. Per germline, CDR1 ENHRY and CDR2 SYGVKD. Trimming removed 3 bases from V and 7 bases from J; junction bases left unmatched: 9. The CDR3: CAISDAAGGPNEQYF. CDR3 coding DNA: TGTGCCATCAGTGACGCAGCGGGAGGGCCGAATGAGCAGTACTTC.

The chain employs TRBV9 and TRBJ2-1; D unresolved. Germline CDR1 reads SGDLS; CDR2 reads YYNGEE. This CDR3 is built from 13 residues. Deletions cut 4 bases from V and 6 bases from J, with 11 bases between. The CDR3 loop reads CASSSFESNEQFF. The CDR3 DNA is TGTGCCAGCAGCTCATTTGAGTCCAATGAGCAGTTCTTC.

V usage is TRBV6-1 and J usage is TRBJ1-2, with D unresolved. CDR1 is MNHNS and CDR2 is SASEGT in the germline V gene. Trimming removed 7 bases from V and 5 bases from J, with 11 bases in between. The CDR3 has 12 amino acids. The CDR3 is CASTSGEYGYTF. The CDR3 region has the DNA TGTGCCAGCACTAGCGGGGAATATGGCTACACCTTC.

The chain links TRBV28 to TRBJ1-5; a weak D match, TRBD1 (6 bases). V lost 4 bases and J lost 2, with 12 bases in between. The germline gives CDR1 MDHEN, CDR2 SYDVKM. The CDR3 totals 15 residues. The CDR3: CASSWGQARNQPQHF. The DNA for the CDR3 is TGTGCCAGCAGTTGGGGGCAGGCGCGCAATCAGCCCCAGCATTTT.

The chain combines TRBV5-8 with TRBJ2-6, with 7 bases fitting TRBD2. Germline V gene lookup returns CDR1 SGHTS and CDR2 YDEGEE. The CDR3 loop spans 17 amino acids. V dropped 0 bases and J dropped 1; count of bases not matched to a gene: 4. CDR3 residues: CASSLEAGVSGANVLTF. The CDR3 DNA is TGTGCCAGCAGCTTGGAGGCGGGGGTATCTGGGGCCAACGTCCTGACTTTC.

The genes are TRBV19 and TRBJ1-6; D unresolved. Germline V gene data show CDR1 as LNHDA and CDR2 as SQIVND (reference sequence). The CDR3 sequence is 14 residues long. V was shortened by 5 bases and J by 10 bases, with 15 bases between the two germline ends. CDR3 residues: CASSLAEVRSPLHF. In nucleotides, the CDR3 is TGTGCCAGTAGTCTCGCGGAGGTCAGGTCACCCCTCCACTTT.

V gene TRBV4-3 combines with J gene TRBJ1-4; no definite D call. This CDR3 spans 16 amino acids. Germline V gene data show CDR1 as LGHNA and CDR2 as YSLEER. The germline V and J ends were trimmed by 1 base and 0 bases, with 9 bases remaining between them. As DNA, the CDR3 is TGCGCCAGCAGCCAAGGCCGGGGTGCAACTAATGAAAAACTGTTTTTT. Protein sequence: CASSQGRGATNEKLFF.

The CDR3 sequence is CASSTTGPGTNYGYTF. CDR3 in DNA: TGTGCCAGCAGTACGACAGGCCCCGGAACCAACTATGGCTACACCTTC. The chain employs TRBV28 and TRBJ1-2; D might be TRBD1 (6 bases). Germline assignment: CDR1 MDHEN and CDR2 SYDVKM. V shed 5 bases and J shed 2 bases, with 18 bases lying between them. CDR3 length: 16 residues.

This clone was detected a few times. The chain couples TRBV28 to TRBJ1-1; D unresolved. In germline, CDR1 is MDHEN, CDR2 SYDVKM. V dropped 3 bases and J dropped 3 bases, with 5 bases sitting between them. This CDR3 is 12 amino acids long. The CDR3 spells CASSFPYTEAFF. The CDR3 DNA sequence: TGTGCCAGCAGTTTTCCGTACACTGAAGCTTTCTTT.

The chain couples TRBV14 to TRBJ2-7, with a possible D match to TRBD1 (5 bases). Trimming took off 4 bases at V and 4 bases at J, with 23 bases between the two ends. Germline values: CDR1 SGHDN, CDR2 FVKESK. The CDR3 sequence is 17 residues long. The CDR3 DNA reads TGTGCCAGCAGCCGCTTCGACAGAGCTTTAAACCGTTACGAGCAGTACTTC. Residues: CASSRFDRALNRYEQYF.

The V and J genes are TRBV18 and TRBJ2-3; D ambiguous. V lost 6 bases and J 1 base, leaving 14 bases between the germline ends. The CDR3 consists of 15 residues. CDR1 is KGHSH, CDR2 LQKENI, per germline. The CDR3 nucleotides read TGTGCCAGCTCCACCGAGCCTTCGGGCACAGATACGCAGTATTTT. It codes for CASSTEPSGTDTQYF.

This chain links TRBV5-8 with TRBJ2-7; D possibly corresponds to TRBD2 (5 bases). In germline, CDR1 is SGHTS, CDR2 YDEGEE. The germline V and J ends were trimmed by 6 bases and 2 bases, with 12 bases remaining between them. This CDR3 region has 13 residues. The CDR3 region has the DNA TGTGCCAGCACCCCACGGGATCCCTACGAGCAGTACTTC. It yields the protein CASTPRDPYEQYF.

This chain uses TRBV7-2 with TRBJ1-2; no clear D. The V end lost 4 bases, the J end lost 6 bases, and 12 bases lay between the germline ends. CDR3 length equals 13 residues. Germline lookup yields CDR1 SGHTA and CDR2 FQGNSA. The CDR3 protein is CASSSQSEDGYTF. DNA of the CDR3: TGTGCCAGCAGCTCCCAGTCAGAGGATGGCTACACCTTC.

The V gene is TRBV5-1, the J gene TRBJ2-7, with D possibly being TRBD2 (6 bases). CDR1 and CDR2 (germline): SGHRS, YFSETQ. V was shortened by 0 bases and J by 2 bases, with 15 bases between the two germline ends. The CDR3 spans 16 residues. The DNA of the CDR3 is TGCGCCAGCAGCTTGGACGGGGGACCTACTACCTACGAGCAGTACTTC. Translating it yields CASSLDGGPTTYEQYF.

This chain joins TRBV27 and TRBJ1-4; D call uncertain. The germline V and J ends were trimmed by 8 bases and 10 bases, with 17 bases remaining between them. This CDR3 region has 13 residues. The germline gives CDR1 MNHEY, CDR2 SMNVEV (reference sequence). The CDR3: CASSGALDGKLFF. The DNA of the CDR3 is TGTGCCAGCTCGGGAGCCTTGGACGGAAAACTGTTTTTT.

The chain has TRBV27 and TRBJ2-7; D remains unclear. CDR1 and CDR2 from the germline V gene are MNHEY and SMNVEV (reference sequence). The CDR3 extends over 13 amino acids. Trimming pared 6 bases from V and 6 bases from J, leaving 15 bases between. In nucleotides, the CDR3 is TGTGCCAGCAGGCGCTTAATACGTGGCGAGCAGTACTTC. It translates to CASRRLIRGEQYF.

The gene calls are TRBV14 and TRBJ2-7, with 8 bases aligning to TRBD2. The CDR3 extends over 17 amino acids. From germline, CDR1 is SGHDN and CDR2 FVKESK. V shed 1 base, J shed 3 bases, and the junction held 11 bases outside the gene matches. CDR3 residues: CASSQAHEREFIYEQYF. The CDR3 bases are TGTGCCAGCAGCCAAGCCCATGAGCGGGAGTTCATCTACGAGCAGTACTTC.